This T cell receptor (beta chain) was recovered during a study of T cell responses to AZD1222 COVID-19 vaccine. Trimming took 2 bases from V and 2 from J; bases not matched to a gene: 0. Germline assignment: CDR1 SGHVS and CDR2 FQNEAQ. The CDR3 is made up of 13 amino acids. Sequenced by immunoSEQ multiplex PCR; TCRdb stores in-frame clones only, minus some. The sample records about 150,000 clones, about nine tenths being singletons. The source of this sequence is an adult who received the AZD1222 COVID-19 vaccine. Sequences were derived from peripheral blood, sampled 28 days after the second AZD1222 dose. The genes are TRBV7-8 and TRBJ2-7; 7 bases fit TRBD1. The CDR3 nucleotides read TGTGCCAGCAGCTTAACAGGGGCCTACGAGCAGTACTTC. This sequence encodes CASSLTGAYEQYF.